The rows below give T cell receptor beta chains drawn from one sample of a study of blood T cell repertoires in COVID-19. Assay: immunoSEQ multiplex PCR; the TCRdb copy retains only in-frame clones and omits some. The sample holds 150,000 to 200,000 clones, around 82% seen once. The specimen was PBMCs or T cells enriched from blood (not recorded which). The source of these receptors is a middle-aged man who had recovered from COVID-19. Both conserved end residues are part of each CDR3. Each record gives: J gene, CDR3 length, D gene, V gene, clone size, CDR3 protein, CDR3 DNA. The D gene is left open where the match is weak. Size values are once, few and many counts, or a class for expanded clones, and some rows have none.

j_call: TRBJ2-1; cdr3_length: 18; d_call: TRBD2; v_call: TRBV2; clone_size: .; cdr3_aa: CASSTTSGGAGLRNEQFF; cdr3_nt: TGTGCCAGCAGCACGACTAGCGGGGGGGCCGGATTAAGGAATGAGCAGTTCTTC
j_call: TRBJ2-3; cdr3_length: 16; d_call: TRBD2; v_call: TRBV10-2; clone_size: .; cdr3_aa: CASSEVAGGRTDTQYF; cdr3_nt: TGCGCCAGCAGTGAGGTAGCGGGGGGCCGCACAGATACGCAGTATTTT
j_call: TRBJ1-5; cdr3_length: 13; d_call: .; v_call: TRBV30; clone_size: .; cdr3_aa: CAWSRDSNQPQHF; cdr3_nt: TGTGCCTGGAGCAGGGATAGCAATCAGCCCCAGCATTTT
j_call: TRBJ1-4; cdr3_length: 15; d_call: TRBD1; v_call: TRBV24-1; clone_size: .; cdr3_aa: CATSDRRTGDEKLFF; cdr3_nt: TGTGCCACCAGTGATCGTAGGACAGGGGATGAAAAACTGTTTTTT
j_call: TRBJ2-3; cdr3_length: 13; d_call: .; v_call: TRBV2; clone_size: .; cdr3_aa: CASSVVGADTQYF; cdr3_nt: TGTGCCAGCAGTGTAGTAGGGGCGGATACGCAGTATTTT
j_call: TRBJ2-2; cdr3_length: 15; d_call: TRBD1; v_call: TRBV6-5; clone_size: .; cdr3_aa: CASRRQGTNTGELFF; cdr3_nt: TGTGCCAGCAGGAGACAGGGGACGAACACCGGGGAGCTGTTTTTT
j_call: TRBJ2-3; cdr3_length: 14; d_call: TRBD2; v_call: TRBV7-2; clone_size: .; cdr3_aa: CASSFGLAGASQYF; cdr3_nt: TGTGCCAGCAGCTTCGGACTAGCGGGGGCCTCGCAGTATTTT
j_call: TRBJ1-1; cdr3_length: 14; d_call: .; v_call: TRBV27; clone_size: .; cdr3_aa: CASSSQGMNTEAFF; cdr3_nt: TGTGCCAGCAGTTCCCAGGGAATGAACACTGAAGCTTTCTTT
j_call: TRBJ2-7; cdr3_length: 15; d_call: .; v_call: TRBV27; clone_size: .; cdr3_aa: CASSPRTVPTYEQYF; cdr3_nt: TGTGCCAGCAGTCCCCGGACAGTTCCCACCTACGAGCAGTACTTC
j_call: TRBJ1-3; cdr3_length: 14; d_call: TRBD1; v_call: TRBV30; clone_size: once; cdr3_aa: CAWNRGISGNTIYF; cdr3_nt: TGTGCCTGGAACAGGGGGATCTCTGGAAACACCATATATTTT
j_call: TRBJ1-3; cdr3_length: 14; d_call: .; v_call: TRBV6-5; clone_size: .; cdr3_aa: CASTQVPSGNTIYF; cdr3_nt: TGTGCCAGCACCCAGGTTCCCTCTGGAAACACCATATATTTT
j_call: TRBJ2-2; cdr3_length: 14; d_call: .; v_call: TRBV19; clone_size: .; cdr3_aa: CASAGLVTTGELFF; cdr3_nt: TGTGCCAGCGCCGGACTTGTTACCACCGGGGAGCTGTTTTTT
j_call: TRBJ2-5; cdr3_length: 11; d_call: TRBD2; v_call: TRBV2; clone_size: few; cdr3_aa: CASGSGGGQYF; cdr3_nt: TGTGCCAGCGGGAGCGGGGGAGGGCAGTACTTC
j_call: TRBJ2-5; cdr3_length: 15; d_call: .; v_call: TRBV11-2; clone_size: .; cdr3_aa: CASSFEGVPGETQYF; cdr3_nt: TGTGCCAGCAGCTTTGAGGGGGTCCCAGGGGAGACCCAGTACTTC
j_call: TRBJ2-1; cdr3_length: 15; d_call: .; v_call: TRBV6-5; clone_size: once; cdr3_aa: CASSYWGGLLNEQFF; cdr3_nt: TGTGCCAGCAGTTACTGGGGGGGCCTCCTCAATGAGCAGTTCTTC
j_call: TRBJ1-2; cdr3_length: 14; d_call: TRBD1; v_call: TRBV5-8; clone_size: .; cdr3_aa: CASSLGQGSYGYTF; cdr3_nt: TGTGCCAGCAGCTTGGGACAGGGATCCTATGGCTACACCTTC
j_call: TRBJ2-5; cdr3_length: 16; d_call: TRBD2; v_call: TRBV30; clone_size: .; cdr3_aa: CAWSVGLAGGQKTQYF; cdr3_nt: TGTGCCTGGAGTGTAGGACTAGCGGGGGGGCAGAAGACCCAGTACTTC
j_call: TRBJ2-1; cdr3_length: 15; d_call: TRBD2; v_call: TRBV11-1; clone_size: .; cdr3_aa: CASSFASGAYNEQFF; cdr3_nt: TGTGCCAGCAGCTTTGCTAGCGGGGCCTACAATGAGCAGTTCTTC
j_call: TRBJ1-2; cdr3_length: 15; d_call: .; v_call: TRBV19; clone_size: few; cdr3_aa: CASSTPGHQTEGYTF; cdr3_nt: TGTGCCAGTAGTACACCGGGACATCAAACAGAGGGCTACACCTTC
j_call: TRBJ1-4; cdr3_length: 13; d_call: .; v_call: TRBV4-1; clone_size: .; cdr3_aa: CASSQQGSVKLFF; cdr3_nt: TGCGCCAGCAGCCAACAGGGGAGTGTAAAACTGTTTTTT
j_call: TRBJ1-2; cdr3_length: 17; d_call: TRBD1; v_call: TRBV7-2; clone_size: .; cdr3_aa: CASSFFLRSTGVDGYTF; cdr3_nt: TGTGCCAGCAGCTTTTTCCTGAGGAGTACAGGGGTTGATGGCTACACCTTC
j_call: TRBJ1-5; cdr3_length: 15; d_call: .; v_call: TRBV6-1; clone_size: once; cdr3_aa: CASSELTVFNQPQHF; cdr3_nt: TGTGCCAGCAGTGAGTTAACAGTCTTTAATCAGCCCCAGCATTTT
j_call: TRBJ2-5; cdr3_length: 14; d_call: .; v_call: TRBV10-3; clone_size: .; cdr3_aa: CATQEVGGQETQYF; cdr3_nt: TGTGCCACACAGGAGGTAGGGGGCCAAGAGACCCAGTACTTC
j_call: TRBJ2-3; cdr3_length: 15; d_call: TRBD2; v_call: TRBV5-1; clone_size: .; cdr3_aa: CASSLVTSATDTQYF; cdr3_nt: TGCGCCAGCAGCTTGGTTACTAGCGCCACAGATACGCAGTATTTT
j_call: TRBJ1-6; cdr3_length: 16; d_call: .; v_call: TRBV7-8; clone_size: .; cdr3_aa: CASSLVESEEFSPLHF; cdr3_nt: TGTGCCAGCAGCTTAGTGGAGAGTGAGGAATTTTCACCCCTCCACTTT
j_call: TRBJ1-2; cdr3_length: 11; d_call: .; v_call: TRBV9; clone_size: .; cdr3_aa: CASSANYGYTF; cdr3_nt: TGTGCCAGCAGCGCGAACTATGGCTACACCTTC
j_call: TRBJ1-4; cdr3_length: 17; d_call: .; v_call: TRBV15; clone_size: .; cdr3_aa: CATSRDGGGGPNEKLFF; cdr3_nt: TGTGCCACCAGCAGAGACGGGGGCGGGGGCCCTAATGAAAAACTGTTTTTT
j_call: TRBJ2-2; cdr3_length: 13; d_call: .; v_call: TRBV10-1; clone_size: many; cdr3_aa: CASSPRQAGELFF; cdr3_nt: TGCGCCAGCAGCCCCAGACAGGCCGGGGAGCTGTTTTTT
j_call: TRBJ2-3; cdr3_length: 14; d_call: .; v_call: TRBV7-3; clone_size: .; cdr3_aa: CASSSLGGTDTQYF; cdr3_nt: TGTGCCAGCAGCTCCTTGGGCGGCACAGATACGCAGTATTTT
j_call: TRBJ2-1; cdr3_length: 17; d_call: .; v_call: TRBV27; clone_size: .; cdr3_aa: CASSLGGGPPSYNEQFF; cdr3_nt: TGTGCCAGCAGTTTGGGCGGAGGACCACCCTCCTACAATGAGCAGTTCTTC
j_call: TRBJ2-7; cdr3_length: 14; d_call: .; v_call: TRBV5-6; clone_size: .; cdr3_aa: CASSPRPSSYEQYF; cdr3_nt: TGTGCCAGCAGCCCTCGCCCTAGCTCGTACGAGCAGTACTTC
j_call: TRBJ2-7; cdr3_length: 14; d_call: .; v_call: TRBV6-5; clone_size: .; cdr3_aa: CASSPSAGRMVQYF; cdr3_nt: TGTGCCAGCAGCCCAAGCGCCGGGAGAATGGTGCAGTACTTC
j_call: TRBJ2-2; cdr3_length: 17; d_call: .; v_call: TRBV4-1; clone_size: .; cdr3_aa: CASSQPLRGQNTGELFF; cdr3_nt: TGCGCCAGCAGCCAACCCCTCAGGGGTCAGAACACCGGGGAGCTGTTTTTT
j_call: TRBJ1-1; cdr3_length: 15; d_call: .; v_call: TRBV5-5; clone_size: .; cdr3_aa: CASSLLGQRNTEAFF; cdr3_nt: TGTGCCAGCAGCTTGCTAGGACAGCGGAACACTGAAGCTTTCTTT
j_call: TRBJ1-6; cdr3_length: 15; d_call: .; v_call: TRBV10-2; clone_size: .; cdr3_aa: CASRYGISYNSPLHF; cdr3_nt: TGCGCCAGCAGATACGGGATCTCCTATAATTCACCCCTCCACTTT
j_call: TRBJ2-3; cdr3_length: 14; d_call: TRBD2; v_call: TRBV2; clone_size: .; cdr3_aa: CASSVGLATDTQYF; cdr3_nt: TGTGCCAGCAGCGTTGGACTAGCTACAGATACGCAGTATTTT